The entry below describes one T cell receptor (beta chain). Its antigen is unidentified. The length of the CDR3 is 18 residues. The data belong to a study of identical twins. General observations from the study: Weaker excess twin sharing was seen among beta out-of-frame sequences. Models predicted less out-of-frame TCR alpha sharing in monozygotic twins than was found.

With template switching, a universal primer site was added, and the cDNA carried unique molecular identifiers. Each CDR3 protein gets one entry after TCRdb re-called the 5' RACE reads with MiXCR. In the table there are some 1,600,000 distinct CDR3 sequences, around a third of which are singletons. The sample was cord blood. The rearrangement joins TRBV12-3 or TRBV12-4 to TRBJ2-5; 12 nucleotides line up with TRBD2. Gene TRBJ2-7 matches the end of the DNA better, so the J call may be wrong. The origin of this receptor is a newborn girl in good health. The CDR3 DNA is TGTGCCAGCAGTTTAGCGCTTTGGGCTAGCGGGGGGGCCCACGAGCAGTACTTC. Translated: CASSLALWASGGAHEQYF.